This entry is about one TCR beta chain. The entry originates in a study of blood T cell repertoires in COVID-19. V gave up 6 bases and J gave up 5 bases; unmatched junction bases: 3. Germline CDR1 is MRHNA and CDR2 is SNTAGT. CDR3 size: 13 residues. TCRdb keeps only in-frame clones here, not all; method: immunoSEQ multiplex PCR. The profile shows about 250,000 clones, roughly 80% of them singletons. Input material: peripheral blood. The TCR sequence derives from a man aged 45-65 years with active or convalescent COVID-19. V gene TRBV6-4 combines with J gene TRBJ2-2, with 7 bases aligning to TRBD1. CDR3 coding DNA: TGTGCCAGCAGAGCGACAGGGACCGGGGAGCTGTTTTTT. This translates into CASRATGTGELFF.